This T cell receptor (beta chain) was recovered during a study of OX40 agonist ivuxolimab in advanced cancers. Study information: It was permissible to have had prior anti-PD-1, anti-PD-L1 or anti-CTLA-4 therapy, and about 40% had some. The study reported partial responses in three patients: one hepatocellular carcinoma, two cutaneous melanoma.

With baseline, cycle 4 day 1, and cycle 7 day 1 as timepoints, blood was sampled. The protocol was immunoSEQ multiplex PCR, while the TCRdb copy is restricted to in-frame clones and leaves out a portion. Altogether some 19,000 clones are present, roughly nine tenths being singletons, with the ten largest covering about 50%. Germline V CDR1 and CDR2: MNHEY, SMNVEV (reference sequence). The CDR3 sequence is 16 residues long. Study-wide results and caveats: Clonal expansion from baseline to week 6 occurred in both CD4+ and CD8+ T cells.

In regard to this clone: As yet, its antigen is unknown. A junction end diverges from the germline sequence, so it may reflect a read error.

This material consisted of CD4+ or CD8+ T cells sorted from blood, taken in a trial of the OX40 agonist ivuxolimab. The receptor was derived from an adult with an advanced solid tumor such as melanoma, head and neck, liver or kidney cancer. V gene TRBV27 combines with J gene TRBJ2-3; TRBD1 matches 7 bases. CDR3 amino acids: CASSFVRGYYHRYAVF. The DNA of the CDR3 is TGTGCCAGCAGTTTCGTCAGGGGGTACTATCACAGATACGCAGTATTT.